This entry features one TCR beta chain sequence. Its antigen is unknown. This entry is derived from a study of OX40 agonist ivuxolimab in advanced cancers. In the study overall: Participants averaged approximately 61 years of age (range about 23 to 80) and were 75% to 90% male. Findings of the study overall: CD4+ and CD8+ blood T cells expanded clonally by week 6 at 0.1 to 3.0 mg/kg. Averaging showed that CD8+ T cells had more expanded clones than CD4+ did.

Trimming at V came to 1 base and at J to 3 bases, leaving 5 bases not matched to a gene. Germline lookup yields CDR1 SGHDN and CDR2 FVKESK. This CDR3 comprises 15 residues. Measured with immunoSEQ multiplex PCR; TCRdb has only the in-frame clones, and not every one. In the table there are 55,000 to 75,000 clones, around 93% of which are singletons. The chain is built from TRBV14 and TRBJ1-2; 7 nucleotides align to TRBD1. Sequenced here: CD4+ or CD8+ T cells sorted from blood, sampled in a trial of the OX40 agonist ivuxolimab. The clonotype was recovered from an adult with an advanced solid tumor such as melanoma, head and neck, liver or kidney cancer. The CDR3 region is CASSQVDRADYGYTF. The DNA of the CDR3 is TGTGCCAGCAGCCAAGTAGACAGGGCCGACTATGGCTACACCTTC.